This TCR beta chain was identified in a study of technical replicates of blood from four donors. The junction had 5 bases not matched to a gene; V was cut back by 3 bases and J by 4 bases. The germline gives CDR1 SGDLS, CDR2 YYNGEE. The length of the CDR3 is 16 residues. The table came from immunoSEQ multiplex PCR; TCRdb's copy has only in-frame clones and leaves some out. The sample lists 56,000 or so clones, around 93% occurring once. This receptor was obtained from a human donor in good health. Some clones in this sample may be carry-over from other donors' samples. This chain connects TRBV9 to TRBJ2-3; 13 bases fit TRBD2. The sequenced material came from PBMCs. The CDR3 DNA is TGTGCCAGCAGCGCCCGACTAGCGGGGGGCCCAGATACGCAGTATTTT. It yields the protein CASSARLAGGPDTQYF.